The T cell receptor beta chain under discussion was sequenced for a study of early T cells in non-severe SARS-CoV-2 infection. Study conclusions and caveats: VDJdb matching favored anti-spike CD8 responses, missing private and CD4 specificities.

Concerning this clonotype itself: Antigen specificity is unknown. A much larger clone lies a single base off, so this may be a read error.

There are 14 residues in the CDR3. Germline CDR1 is SGHTA and CDR2 is FQGNSA. In TCRdb, the 5' RACE reads were re-called with MiXCR into one record per CDR3 protein. The sample shows about 56,000 distinct CDR3 sequences, about 11% of them seen only once. The chain recombines TRBV7-2 with TRBJ2-3; D remains ambiguous. The origin of this receptor is an adult who was a healthcare worker with PCR-confirmed SARS-CoV-2 infection or an uninfected control (not recorded which). Sequenced sample: whole blood. The chain's CDR3 is CSSSSPGPVDTQYF. CDR3 nucleotide sequence: TGTTCCAGCAGCTCCCCTGGGCCTGTGGATACGCAGTATTTT.